The clone carrying this TCR beta chain was detected a few times. Germline CDR1 reads MNHEY; CDR2 reads SVGAGI. Trimming removed 0 bases at V and 0 bases at J, with 12 bases between. CDR3 length equals 17 residues. The data stem from a study of identical twins. TCRdb ran MiXCR on the 5' RACE reads and lists one entry per CDR3 protein. The table shows some 790,000 distinct CDR3 sequences, with roughly 18% occurring only once. This sample also appeared in a second study, on T cells expressing NK-cell markers.

The sample comprised PBMCs. The gene calls are TRBV6-5 and TRBJ2-1; D is tentatively TRBD1 or TRBD2 (5 bases each). This sequence originates from a woman in her late teens or twenties in good health. In nucleotides, the CDR3 is TGTGCCAGCAGTTACTCCGGGACGGGGAGCTCCTACAATGAGCAGTTCTTC. Translating gives CASSYSGTGSSYNEQFF.